This entry features one TCR beta chain sequence. The CDR3 runs to 14 residues. Trimming stripped 5 bases from V and 5 bases from J, with 10 bases between. Germline-derived CDR1 and CDR2 are MNHEY and SVGAGI. These data originate in a study of shared clonotypes between healthy human individuals. The authors distributed each subset's genomic DNA evenly over several immunoSEQ plates. Here immunoSEQ multiplex PCR was the method, and the copy in TCRdb shows in-frame clones only, minus some. Seen here are around 1 million clones, 70% to 85% observed once, and the top ten hold around 1.4%. The clonotype was recovered from a man between 18 and 29 years old in good health. The chain combines TRBV6-5 with TRBJ1-6; D ambiguous. Sequences were obtained from memory CD4+ T cells sorted from blood. Subset reported: CD45RA-negative fraction. CDR3 DNA: TGTGCCAGCAGTAACAGCAAGGATAATTCACCCCTCCACTTT. Its translation is CASSNSKDNSPLHF.